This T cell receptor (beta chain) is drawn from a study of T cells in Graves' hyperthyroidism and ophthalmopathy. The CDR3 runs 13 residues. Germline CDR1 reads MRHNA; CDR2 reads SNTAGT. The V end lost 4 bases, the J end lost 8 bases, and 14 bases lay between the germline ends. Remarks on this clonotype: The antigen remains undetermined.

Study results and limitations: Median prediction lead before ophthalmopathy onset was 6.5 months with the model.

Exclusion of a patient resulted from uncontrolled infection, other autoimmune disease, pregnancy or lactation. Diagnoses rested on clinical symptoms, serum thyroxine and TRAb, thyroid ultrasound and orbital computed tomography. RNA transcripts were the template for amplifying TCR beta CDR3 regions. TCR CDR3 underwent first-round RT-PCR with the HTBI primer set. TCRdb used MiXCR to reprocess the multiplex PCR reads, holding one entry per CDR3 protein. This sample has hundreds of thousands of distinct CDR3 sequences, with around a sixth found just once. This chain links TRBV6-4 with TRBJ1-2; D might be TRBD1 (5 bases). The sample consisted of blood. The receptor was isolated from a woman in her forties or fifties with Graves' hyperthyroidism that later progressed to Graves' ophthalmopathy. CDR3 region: CASSGGRPLGYTF. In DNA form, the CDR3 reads TGTGCCAGCAGTGGGGGCAGGCCCCTGGGCTACACCTTC.